Below, 25 T cell receptor beta chains from the same sample are listed, as sequenced in a study of primary melanoma T cells and metastatic recurrence. Clones were read by immunoSEQ multiplex PCR, and TCRdb kept only the in-frame ones, dropping some. The sample has hundreds of clones; approximately 76% are singletons. The sample was melanoma tumor tissue. Every receptor here comes from a human donor with melanoma.

By its share, this clone is large (0.1 to 1%). The CDR3, as DNA: TGTGCCGTCCTAGCAGGGGTAGAGGTGGGCATGGAAGCTTTCTTT. Residues: CAVLAGVEVGMEAFF. The chain recombines TRBV12-2 with TRBJ1-1; no DNA check was done on the table's D call, TRBD1. TRBV12-2 constitutes a pseudogene. The CDR3 loop spans 15 amino acids.

The chain recombines TRBV28 with TRBJ1-6; D is perhaps TRBD1 (5 bases). V was shortened by 6 bases and J by 10 bases, with 19 bases between the two germline ends. CDR3 length: 15 amino acids. Germline V gene data show CDR1 as MDHEN and CDR2 as SYDVKM. The DNA of the CDR3 is TGTGCCAGCAGCACCTTAAGGGGCCTGGGGTCACCCCTCCACTTT. Its translation: CASSTLRGLGSPLHF.

The genes are TRBV11-3 and TRBJ1-6, with TRBD1 matching 8 bases. In germline, CDR1 is SGHNT, CDR2 YENEEA. There are 15 residues in the CDR3. J was trimmed by 4 bases and V by 3 bases; bases with no gene match: 2. CDR3 DNA sequence: TGTGCCAGCAGCTTGGACAGGGATTATAATTCACCCCTCCACTTT. It is translated as CASSLDRDYNSPLHF.

V usage is TRBV12-2 and J usage is TRBJ2-7; the D call TRBD1 from the table was never checked on the DNA. TRBV12-2 is a documented pseudogene. This CDR3 region has 14 residues. The CDR3 protein is CASSRTGASYEQYV. Here the CDR3 DNA reads TGTGCCAGTTCTAGGACAGGGGCGTCCTACGAGCAGTACGTC.

The chain carries TRBV15 and TRBJ2-3; D assignment may be TRBD1 or TRBD2 (7 bases each). The CDR3 sequence is 15 residues long. CDR1 is LNHNV, CDR2 YYDKDF, per germline (reference sequence). Trimming took off 3 bases at V and 4 bases at J, with 14 bases between the two ends. The CDR3 DNA sequence: TGTGCCACCAGCAGGATCAGGGGGGGAGCAGATACGCAGTATTTT. As protein: CATSRIRGGADTQYF. Supplemented by reference TRBV15 and TRBJ2-3, the full variable domain reads DAMVIQNPRYQVTQFGKPVTLSCSQTLNHNVMYWYQQKSSQAPKLLFHYYDKDFNNEADTPDNFQSRRPNTSFCFLDIRSPGLGDTAMYLCATSRIRGGADTQYFGPGTRLTVL.

The chain couples TRBV28 to TRBJ2-3, with a tentative D call TRBD2 (6 bases). This CDR3 is built from 15 residues. Germline V gene data show CDR1 as MDHEN and CDR2 as SYDVKM. Here the CDR3 DNA reads TGTGTCAGTAGTTTAGTAGCGGAGGGAGGAGATACGCAGTATTTT. The encoded protein is CVSSLVAEGGDTQYF.

The chain combines TRBV29-1 with TRBJ2-1; 8 bases fit TRBD2. Unmatched junction bases numbered 0, after V lost 2 bases and J lost 0 bases. The CDR3 totals 14 residues. Germline V gene sequence: CDR1 SQVTM, CDR2 ANQGSEA. CDR3 in DNA: TGCAGCGTTGAAAGCGGGAGCTCCTACAATGAGCAGTTCTTC. It is translated as CSVESGSSYNEQFF.

This clone is termed large (0.1 to 1%). The chain recombines TRBV6-8 with TRBJ2-1; possibly TRBD1 for D (6 bases). V shed 2 bases and J shed 2 bases, with 10 bases lying between them. The germline CDR1 and CDR2 sequences are MNHGY and SAAAGT. The CDR3 spans 15 residues. In DNA, the CDR3 is TGTGCCAGCAGTTACCTAGGGGGACCCTACAATGAGCAGTTCTTC. Its translation is CASSYLGGPYNEQFF.

A word on this clone: Other DNA sequences in this specimen translate into the identical CDR3. The chain uses TRBV18 and TRBJ1-1; D not resolved. Germline assignment: CDR1 KGHSH and CDR2 LQKENI. Between the trimmed V and J ends, which lost 6 bases and 1 base, there was a span of 21 bases. The CDR3 spans 17 residues. CDR3 in DNA: TGTGCCAGCTCGCCTACTCACTCCAAGGCTTCGAACACTGAAGCTTTCTTT. Its protein is CASSPTHSKASNTEAFF.

The rearrangement links TRBV19 to TRBJ2-1; D is undetermined. The CDR3 is 13 amino acids. V shed 4 bases and J shed 2 bases, with 6 bases lying between them. CDR1 is LNHDA, CDR2 SQIVND, per germline (reference sequence). The CDR3 sequence: CASSSATYNEQFF. For the CDR3, the DNA is TGTGCCAGTAGTAGTGCAACCTACAATGAGCAGTTCTTC.

This rearrangement joins TRBV4-1 to TRBJ2-5; TRBD2 agrees at 14 bases. The CDR3 is 16 residues long. Unmatched junction bases numbered 4, after V lost 3 bases and J lost 4 bases. The germline gives CDR1 MGHRA, CDR2 YSYEKL. The CDR3 nucleotides are TGCGCCAGCAGCCAGACTAGCGGGGGGGCCTCAGAGACCCAGTACTTC. This translates into CASSQTSGGASETQYF.

The chain joins TRBV7-1 to TRBJ2-1; 9 bases fit TRBD2. TRBV7-1 is annotated as an ORF whose role is uncertain. The CDR3 loop spans 13 amino acids. Trimming at V came to 5 bases and at J to 9 bases, leaving 5 bases not matched to a gene. The CDR3 DNA is TGTGCCAGCAGCATGGGACTAGCTGGTGAGCAGTTCTTC. This sequence encodes CASSMGLAGEQFF.

CDR3 protein: CASSLKGRLNTEAFF. CDR3 DNA: TGTGCCAGCAGCTTAAAGGGCCGTTTGAACACTGAAGCTTTCTTT. The V call is TRBV11-3, the J call TRBJ1-1; D remains unclear. In germline, CDR1 is SGHNT, CDR2 YENEEA. The CDR3 is 15 amino acids. Trimming shortened V by 2 bases and J by 0 bases, and 10 bases separated the two germline ends. Supplemented by reference TRBV11-3 and TRBJ1-1, the full variable domain reads EAGVVQSPRYKIIEKKQPVAFWCNPISGHNTLYWYLQNLGQGPELLIRYENEEAVDDSQLPKDRFSAERLKGVDSTLKIQPAELGDSAVYLCASSLKGRLNTEAFFGQGTRLTVV.

This clone was detected once. The chain couples TRBV28 to TRBJ1-1; D is possibly TRBD1 (5 bases). This CDR3 is built from 14 residues. The germline V gene encodes CDR1 MDHEN and CDR2 SYDVKM. Trimming shortened V by 1 base and J by 2 bases, and 8 bases separated the two germline ends. The chain's CDR3 is CASSLSGLNTEAFF. Written as DNA, the CDR3 is TGTGCCAGCAGTTTATCAGGGCTTAACACTGAAGCTTTCTTT.

This chain joins TRBV12-2 and TRBJ2-2; the D call of TRBD1 is as the table states it, not checked on the DNA. TRBV12-2 constitutes a pseudogene. CDR3 length: 14 residues. In DNA form, the CDR3 reads TGTGCCAACCCGGGACAGACGAACACCGGGGAGCTGTTTTTT. It yields the protein CANPGQTNTGELFF.

This chain joins TRBV28 and TRBJ1-1; 9 bases fit TRBD1. This CDR3 spans 16 amino acids. Germline trimming cut 5 bases from V and 3 bases from J; bases unmatched to any gene: 10. CDR1 and CDR2 (germline): MDHEN, SYDVKM. The chain's CDR3 is CASSIIQGAGDTEAFF. The CDR3 nucleotides are TGTGCCAGCAGTATCATACAGGGGGCGGGGGACACTGAAGCTTTCTTT.

The chain combines TRBV30 with TRBJ1-4, with 11 bases that match TRBD1. In germline, CDR1 is GTSNPN, CDR2 SVGIG (reference sequence). The CDR3 runs 16 residues. V lost 1 base, J lost 6 bases, and 7 bases stayed unmatched. Here the CDR3 reads CAWSGGTGGLDEKLFF. The DNA for the CDR3 is TGTGCCTGGAGTGGGGGGACAGGGGGTCTAGATGAAAAACTGTTTTTT.

This clone was seen only a few times. V is TRBV1 and J is TRBJ2-3; the table's D call of TRBD2 was not tested on the DNA. TRBV1 corresponds to a pseudogene. The CDR3 contains 17 residues. CDR3: CASSQDVVGGPADTQYF. The CDR3 bases are TGCGCCAGCAGCCAAGATGTAGTGGGAGGGCCAGCAGATACGCAGTATTTT.

DNA of the CDR3: TGTGCTAGTGAGGTGGGGGTAGCTGAAGCTTTCTTT. Its translation: CASEVGVAEAFF. V is TRBV12-5 and J is TRBJ1-1; maybe TRBD1 (5 bases). V lost 7 bases, J lost 6 bases, and 12 bases lay in between. Germline lookup yields CDR1 LGHNT and CDR2 FRNRAP. This CDR3 is 12 amino acids long.

This clone was picked up one time. V gene TRBV19 combines with J gene TRBJ1-1; no clear D. Trimming shortened V by 6 bases and J by 0 bases, and 2 bases separated the two germline ends. Germline loops: CDR1 LNHDA, CDR2 SQIVND (reference sequence). The CDR3 covers 11 residues. Here the CDR3 DNA reads TGTGCCAGTAGGTTGAACACTGAAGCTTTCTTT. Protein product: CASRLNTEAFF.

This chain links TRBV28 with TRBJ2-5; TRBD2 is a possible D gene (6 bases). V was shortened by 3 bases and J by 5 bases, with 10 bases between the two germline ends. From germline, CDR1 is MDHEN and CDR2 SYDVKM. There are 13 residues in the CDR3. The CDR3 DNA follows: TGTGCCAGCAGTTTTGCAGGGAGGGAGACCCAGTACTTC. It codes for CASSFAGRETQYF.

This clone was seen more than once but under ten times. The V gene is TRBV15, the J gene TRBJ2-2, with 8 positions matching TRBD2. CDR3 length: 16 amino acids. The germline gives CDR1 LNHNV, CDR2 YYDKDF (reference sequence). The trim removed 0 bases at V and 5 bases at J, leaving 5 bases unmatched. Written as DNA, the CDR3 is TGTGCCACCAGCAGAGATCCGGGGGGGCGAACCGGGGAGCTGTTTTTT. As protein: CATSRDPGGRTGELFF.

The chain has TRBV28 and TRBJ1-6; no firm D call. The CDR3 extends over 16 amino acids. Looked up from germline, CDR1 is MDHEN and CDR2 is SYDVKM. Trimming pared 4 bases from V and 7 bases from J, leaving 17 bases between. The chain's CDR3 is CASSYPAGFGNSPLHF. The CDR3 nucleotides are TGTGCCAGCAGTTACCCCGCCGGGTTCGGGAATTCACCCCTCCACTTT.

The chain combines TRBV14 with TRBJ2-1, with TRBD2 identical over 14 bases. The V segment lost 3 bases and the J segment 10 bases; nucleotides outside the gene matches: 5. The CDR3 is 15 residues long. Germline-derived CDR1 and CDR2 are SGHDN and FVKESK. CDR3 sequence (DNA): TGTGCCAGCAGCCAGGGACTAGCGGGAGTTGGGGAGCAGTTCTTC. It is translated as CASSQGLAGVGEQFF.

The chain couples TRBV19 to TRBJ1-5, with D perhaps matching TRBD1 (5 bases). Germline assignment: CDR1 LNHDA and CDR2 SQIVND (reference sequence). CDR3 length: 14 residues. V lost 3 bases, J lost 4 bases, and 10 bases lay in between. The CDR3, as DNA: TGTGCCAGTAGTATCGGGAGGGGAAATCAGCCCCAGCATTTT. It translates to CASSIGRGNQPQHF.